These T cell receptor beta chains were read from a single sample in a study of early T cells in non-severe SARS-CoV-2 infection. One entry per CDR3 protein, called by TCRdb with MiXCR from the 5' RACE reads. This table has approximately 30,000 distinct CDR3 sequences, about 7% appearing once. The sequencing here drew on whole blood, taken at baseline. These receptors were taken from an adult who was a healthcare worker with PCR-confirmed SARS-CoV-2 infection or an uninfected control (not recorded which). Both conserved end residues are part of each CDR3. Fields, in order: D gene, CDR3 length, J gene, clone size, V gene, CDR3 DNA, CDR3 protein. D genes are given only for firm matches. Expanded clones get a size class; other rows say once, few or many, or leave the size out.

d_gene: -; len: 15; j_gene: TRBJ1-5; abundance: few; v_gene: TRBV27; CDR3nt: TGTGCCAGCAGTTTATACGGGGGTAGGAATCAGCCCCAGCATTTT; CDR3aa: CASSLYGGRNQPQHF
d_gene: TRBD1; len: 13; j_gene: TRBJ1-5; abundance: -; v_gene: TRBV20-1; CDR3nt: TGCAGTGCTGGACAGGCTTTAAATCAGCCCCAGCATTTT; CDR3aa: CSAGQALNQPQHF
d_gene: -; len: 14; j_gene: TRBJ2-7; abundance: medium-sized; v_gene: TRBV28; CDR3nt: TGTGCCAGCAGTTTGCGGGACAGCCAATACGAGCAGTACTTC; CDR3aa: CASSLRDSQYEQYF
d_gene: -; len: 14; j_gene: TRBJ1-1; abundance: many; v_gene: TRBV5-6; CDR3nt: TGTGCCAGCAGCTTGGTATCTCGGTACACTGAAGCTTTCTTT; CDR3aa: CASSLVSRYTEAFF
d_gene: -; len: 15; j_gene: TRBJ1-1; abundance: many; v_gene: TRBV12-3/TRBV12-4; CDR3nt: TGTGCCAGCAGTTTAGGCGGGGGGCGATCCACTGAAGCTTTCTTT; CDR3aa: CASSLGGGRSTEAFF
d_gene: -; len: 13; j_gene: TRBJ2-4; abundance: few; v_gene: TRBV6-5; CDR3nt: TGTGCCAGCAAGCAGGGCGGCAAAAACATTCAGTACTTC; CDR3aa: CASKQGGKNIQYF
d_gene: TRBD2; len: 18; j_gene: TRBJ2-3; abundance: few; v_gene: TRBV6-5; CDR3nt: TGTGCCAGCAGTTACTCGCGACTAGCGGGAGGCCCCACAGATACGCAGTATTTT; CDR3aa: CASSYSRLAGGPTDTQYF
d_gene: TRBD1; len: 14; j_gene: TRBJ1-6; abundance: -; v_gene: TRBV27; CDR3nt: TGTGCCACCACTTCCGGGACAGGGGTTTCACCCCTCCACTTT; CDR3aa: CATTSGTGVSPLHF
d_gene: TRBD1; len: 19; j_gene: TRBJ2-1; abundance: many; v_gene: TRBV6-2/TRBV6-3; CDR3nt: TGTGCCAGCAGTTACCCCCTTAACAAGGACAGGTCCAAATCCAAAGAGCAGTTCTTC; CDR3aa: CASSYPLNKDRSKSKEQFF
d_gene: TRBD1; len: 15; j_gene: TRBJ1-2; abundance: few; v_gene: TRBV6-2/TRBV6-3; CDR3nt: TGTGCCAGCAGTTACCCGCCGGGACAGTTCTATGGCTACACCTTC; CDR3aa: CASSYPPGQFYGYTF
d_gene: TRBD2; len: 15; j_gene: TRBJ2-1; abundance: many; v_gene: TRBV20-1; CDR3nt: TGCAGTGCTAGAGATAGCGGGAGGGATTACAATGAGCAGTTCTTC; CDR3aa: CSARDSGRDYNEQFF
d_gene: -; len: 15; j_gene: TRBJ2-2; abundance: many; v_gene: TRBV7-2; CDR3nt: TGTGCCAGCAGCTTAGGCAATCCCCGGCCCGGGGAGCTGTTTTTT; CDR3aa: CASSLGNPRPGELFF
d_gene: -; len: 11; j_gene: TRBJ2-7; abundance: few; v_gene: TRBV2; CDR3nt: TGTGCCAGCAGAGATACAGCCGAGCAGTACTTC; CDR3aa: CASRDTAEQYF
d_gene: -; len: 15; j_gene: TRBJ2-7; abundance: many; v_gene: TRBV4-2; CDR3nt: TGTGCCAGCAGCTCATCCGGGCAGGGCGTAAGTGAGCAGTACTTC; CDR3aa: CASSSSGQGVSEQYF
d_gene: -; len: 14; j_gene: TRBJ2-1; abundance: many; v_gene: TRBV12-3/TRBV12-4; CDR3nt: TGTGCCAGCGGGTCAGGGAGGCCCTACAATGAGCAGTTCTTC; CDR3aa: CASGSGRPYNEQFF